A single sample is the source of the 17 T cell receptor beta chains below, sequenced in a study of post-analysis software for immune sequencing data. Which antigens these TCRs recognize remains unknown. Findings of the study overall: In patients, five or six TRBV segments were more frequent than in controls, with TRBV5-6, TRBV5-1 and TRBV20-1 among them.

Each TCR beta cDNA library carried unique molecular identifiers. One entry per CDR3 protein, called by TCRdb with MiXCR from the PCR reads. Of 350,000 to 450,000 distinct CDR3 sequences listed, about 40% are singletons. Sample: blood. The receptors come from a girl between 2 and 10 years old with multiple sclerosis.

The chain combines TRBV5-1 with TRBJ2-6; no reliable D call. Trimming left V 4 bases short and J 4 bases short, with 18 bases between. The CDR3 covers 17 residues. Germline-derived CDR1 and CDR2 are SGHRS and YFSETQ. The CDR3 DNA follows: TGCGCCAGCAGCGAGCAGGTGGATTCGAGGGGGGCCAACGTCCTGACTTTC. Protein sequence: CASSEQVDSRGANVLTF.

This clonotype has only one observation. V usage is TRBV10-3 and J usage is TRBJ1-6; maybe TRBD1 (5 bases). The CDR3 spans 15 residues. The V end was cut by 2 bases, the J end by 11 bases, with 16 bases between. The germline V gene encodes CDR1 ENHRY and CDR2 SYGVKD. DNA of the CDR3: TGTGCCATCAGTGAGGGAAGGGGCCGCCACCCACCCCTCCACTTT. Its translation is CAISEGRGRHPPLHF.

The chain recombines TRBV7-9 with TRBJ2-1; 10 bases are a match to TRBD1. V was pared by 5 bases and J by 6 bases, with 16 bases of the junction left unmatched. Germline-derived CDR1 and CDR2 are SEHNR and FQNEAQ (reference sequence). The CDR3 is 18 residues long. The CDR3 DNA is TGTGCCAGCAGCCCATTGGGGCCAACCGGGACAGGGGCCAATGAGCAGTTCTTC. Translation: CASSPLGPTGTGANEQFF.

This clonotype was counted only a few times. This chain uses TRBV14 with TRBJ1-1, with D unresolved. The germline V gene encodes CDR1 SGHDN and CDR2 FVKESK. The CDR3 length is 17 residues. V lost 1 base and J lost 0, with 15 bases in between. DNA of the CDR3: TGTGCCAGCAGCCAAGCAAGGGCGGTAGGGCTGAACACTGAAGCTTTCTTT. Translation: CASSQARAVGLNTEAFF.

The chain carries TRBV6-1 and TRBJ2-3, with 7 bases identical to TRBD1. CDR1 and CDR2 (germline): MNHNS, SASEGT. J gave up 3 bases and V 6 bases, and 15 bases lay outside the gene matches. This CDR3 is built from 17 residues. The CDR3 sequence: CASRTPGQHDGTDTQYF. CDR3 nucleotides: TGTGCCAGCAGAACCCCGGGACAGCATGATGGGACAGATACGCAGTATTTT.

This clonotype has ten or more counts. CDR3 coding DNA: TGCAGTGCTATCTACAATAACGGGCCGTCCTACGAGCAGTACTTC. Protein: CSAIYNNGPSYEQYF. This rearrangement joins TRBV20-1 to TRBJ2-7; D is unclear. Germline V gene lookup returns CDR1 DFQATT and CDR2 SNEGSKA (reference sequence). The CDR3 spans 15 residues. Deletions cut 4 bases from V and 1 base from J, with 17 bases between.

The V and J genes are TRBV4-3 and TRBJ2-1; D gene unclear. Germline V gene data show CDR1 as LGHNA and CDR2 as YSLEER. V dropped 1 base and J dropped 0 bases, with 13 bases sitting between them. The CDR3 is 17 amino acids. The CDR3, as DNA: TGCGCCAGCAGCCAAGGGGCCGCGGTAGGCTCCTACAATGAGCAGTTCTTC. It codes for CASSQGAAVGSYNEQFF.

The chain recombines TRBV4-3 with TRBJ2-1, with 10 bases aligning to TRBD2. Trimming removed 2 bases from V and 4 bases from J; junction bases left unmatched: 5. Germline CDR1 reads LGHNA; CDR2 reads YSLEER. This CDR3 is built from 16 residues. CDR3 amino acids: CASSQKPGLAYNEQFF. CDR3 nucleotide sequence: TGCGCCAGCAGCCAAAAACCGGGACTAGCGTACAATGAGCAGTTCTTC.

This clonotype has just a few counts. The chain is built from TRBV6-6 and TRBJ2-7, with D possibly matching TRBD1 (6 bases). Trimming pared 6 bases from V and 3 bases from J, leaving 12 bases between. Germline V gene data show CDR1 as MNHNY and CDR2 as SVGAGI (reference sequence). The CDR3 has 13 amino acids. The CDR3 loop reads CASRSTGIYEQYF. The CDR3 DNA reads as TGTGCCAGCAGGTCAACAGGGATCTACGAGCAGTACTTC.

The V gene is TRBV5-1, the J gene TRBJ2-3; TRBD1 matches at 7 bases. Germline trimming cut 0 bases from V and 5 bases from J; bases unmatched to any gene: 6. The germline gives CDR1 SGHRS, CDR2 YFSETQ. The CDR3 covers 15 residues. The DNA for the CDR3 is TGCGCCAGCAGCTTGGACCACAGGGGAATAGATACGCAGTATTTT. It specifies CASSLDHRGIDTQYF.

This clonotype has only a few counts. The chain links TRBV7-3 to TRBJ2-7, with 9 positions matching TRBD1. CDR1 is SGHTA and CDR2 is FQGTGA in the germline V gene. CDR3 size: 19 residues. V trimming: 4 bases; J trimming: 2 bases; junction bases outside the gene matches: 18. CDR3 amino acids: CASSSPGQGKYSDAYEQYF. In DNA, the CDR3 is TGTGCCAGCAGCTCCCCGGGACAGGGTAAATATAGTGATGCCTACGAGCAGTACTTC.

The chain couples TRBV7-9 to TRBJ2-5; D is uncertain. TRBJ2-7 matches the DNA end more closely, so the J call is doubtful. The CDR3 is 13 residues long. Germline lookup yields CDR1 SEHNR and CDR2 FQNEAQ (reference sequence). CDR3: CASSLKTYYEQYF. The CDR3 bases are TGTGCCAGCAGCTTAAAGACGTACTACGAGCAGTACTTC.

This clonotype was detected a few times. The CDR3 sequence: CSARTSGAYNEQFF. In DNA, the CDR3 is TGCAGTGCTAGAACTAGCGGCGCCTACAATGAGCAGTTCTTC. The chain carries TRBV20-1 and TRBJ2-1; 8 positions match TRBD2. V lost 2 bases to trimming and J lost 2 bases; unmatched junction nucleotides: 2. From germline, CDR1 is DFQATT and CDR2 SNEGSKA (reference sequence). This CDR3 is 14 amino acids long.

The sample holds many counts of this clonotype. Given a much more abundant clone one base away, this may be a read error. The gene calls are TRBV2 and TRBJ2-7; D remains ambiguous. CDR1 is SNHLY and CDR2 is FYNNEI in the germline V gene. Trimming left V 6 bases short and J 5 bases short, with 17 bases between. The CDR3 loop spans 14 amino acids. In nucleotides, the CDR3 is TGTGCCAGCAGGGAAATGGGCACGGTCAACGAGCAGTACTTC. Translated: CASREMGTVNEQYF.

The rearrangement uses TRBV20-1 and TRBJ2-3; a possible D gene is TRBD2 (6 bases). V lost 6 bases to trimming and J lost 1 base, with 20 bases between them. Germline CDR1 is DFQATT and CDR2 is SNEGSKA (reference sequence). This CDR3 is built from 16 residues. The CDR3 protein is CSADPQRVLRTDTQYF. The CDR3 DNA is TGCAGTGCGGATCCCCAGCGGGTGTTGCGCACAGATACGCAGTATTTT.

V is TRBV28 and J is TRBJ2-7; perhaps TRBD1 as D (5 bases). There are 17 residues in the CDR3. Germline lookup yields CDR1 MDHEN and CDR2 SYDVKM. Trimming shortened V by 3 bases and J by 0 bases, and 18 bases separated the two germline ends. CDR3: CASSFYPETAFSYEQYF. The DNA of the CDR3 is TGTGCCAGCAGTTTTTATCCCGAGACAGCCTTCTCCTACGAGCAGTACTTC.

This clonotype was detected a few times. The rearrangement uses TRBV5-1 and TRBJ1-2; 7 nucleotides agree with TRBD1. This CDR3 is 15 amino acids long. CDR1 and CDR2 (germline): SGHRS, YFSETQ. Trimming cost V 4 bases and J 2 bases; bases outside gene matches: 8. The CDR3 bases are TGCGCCAGCAGCATGCTACAGGGGCAAAACTATGGCTACACCTTC. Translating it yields CASSMLQGQNYGYTF.